This T cell receptor (beta chain) was captured in a study of human CD4 T cells and Enterobacteriaceae (TCRdb year 2020). The full study reports these points: Ex vivo, broadly cross-reactive clonotypes appeared more expanded than specific ones, with about 55% of the 19 and most of the roughly 34 in the top 5%. The reactivity of ex vivo clonotypes was inferred solely by matching the nucleotide sequences of those clonotypes to CFSE-low cultures from the same donors.

Deep-level sequencing, with a detection sensitivity of one cell in 200,000, was applied to the ex vivo total memory CD4+ samples. The QIAamp DNA Micro Kit was used to extract genomic DNA from cell pellets, and spectrophotometry was used to check the quantity and purity of the genomic DNA. The immunoSEQ multiplex PCR assay was used to amplify TCR Vbeta CDR3 regions. Sequencing of amplicons was performed on the Illumina HiSeq platform. Each retrieved sequence was 87 nucleotides long and included the CDR3 region. The authors' analysis ran thus. A unique productive TCR Vbeta nucleotide sequence was defined as a clonotype and was quantified by productive template frequency from ImmunoSEQ Analyzer V3.0. Expanded clonotypes were defined using a threshold set at the top 5th percentile of each repertoire ranked by frequency. The R package fossil was used to compute repertoire overlap as Chao-Jaccard, and the R package MASS was used to visualize the overlap by nonmetric multidimensional scaling. As stored in TCRdb, this immuneACCESS dataset retains in-frame rearrangements with V and J assigned. A fraction of the clones does not appear; measured against another copy, unresolved V genes explain less than half of the discrepancy, and the remainder lacks a known reason. Clone size and V and J calls were adopted from that table, with D and trimming inferred from the DNA. The sample data list some 30,000 clones, and 82% of these were observed just once. Jointly, the top ten make up around 1.7% of the sample.

Memory CD4+ T cells, defined as all CD4+ cells except CD45RA+CCR7+CD95- naive cells, were FACS-sorted on a FACSAria III to over 95% purity. Healthy donor blood was obtained from blood donation centers in Switzerland. Positive selection with CD4 and CD14 magnetic microbeads was used to enrich total CD4+ T cells and monocytes. Before sorting, CD8+, CD14+, CD16+, CD56+, CD19+ and CD25-bright cells were excluded. In a couple of blood donors, total memory CD4+ T cells were sequenced directly ex vivo to assess in vivo expansion of bacteria-reactive clonotypes. Peripheral blood mononuclear cells were isolated from donor blood using Ficoll-Paque Plus. With regard to this clone: Its target antigen remains unknown. Base qualities are missing; no much larger clone stands one base away.

CDR1 and CDR2 are drawn from the germline V gene: WSHSY, SAAADI. The CDR3 contains 15 residues, cysteine and phenylalanine counted. Just CDR3 DNA is preserved here, 45 bases in frame from base 1. A distance of 12 bases separates the germline ends of V and J, which lose 6 bases and 1 base respectively. This receptor was taken from a human donor in good health. This chain joins TRBV10-2 to TRBJ2-2, with an unclear D gene assignment. Sequencing was performed on memory CD4+ T cells from blood. What the cell subset or site label conveys for this sample: total memory CD4 T cells sorted directly ex vivo, unstimulated. The nucleotide sequence reads TGCGCCAGCAGATACCCCATGAGGAACACCGGGGAGCTGTTTTTT. This sequence encodes CASRYPMRNTGELFF.